This paragraph covers one TCR beta chain sequence. The specificity of this receptor is unknown. No qualities accompany the bases; no much larger clone lies one base away. No immune events such as infections were documented for the healthy donors during the collection period. Blood repertoires from healthy donors were used as a training cohort for calibrating time-dependent variance in a beta-binomial model of differential abundance of T-cell clones. There were some ten healthy donors in the training cohort, of whom 3 were female and 7 were male. The donors were between roughly 29 and 65 years old, with an average age of approximately 46 years. Whole blood, obtained from a commercial supplier, was collected from each healthy donor at three time points spaced roughly 2 weeks apart. For immunosequencing, genomic DNA was extracted from whole blood that had not been sorted. The data originate from a study of identifying expanded T cells in peripheral blood (dated by TCRdb to the late 2010s). For the study in its entirety: Technical replicates were generated by sequencing separate aliquots of the same genomic DNA pool, and four replicates were compared pairwise. General conclusions and limits of the study: The binomial model flagged roughly 1.2 differentially abundant clones between technical replicates but approximately 16 over around two weeks and around 20 over roughly 4 weeks. The authors expected that biological variance in healthy repertoires might rise further over much longer intervals, such as months to years. Variance in clone template counts between two-week samples significantly increased with total template count across all healthy donors. Across all healthy-donor time intervals, the beta-binomial model significantly cut both the number of clones called differentially abundant and the false-positive rate.

Via the germline V gene, CDR1 is KGHSH and CDR2 LQKENI. V lost 1 base and J lost 8 bases; the stretch between them is 11 bases long. Reading from cysteine to phenylalanine, the CDR3 counts 14 amino acids. Only the CDR3 portion is preserved as DNA: 42 bases, with reading frame beginning at the first base. The immunoSEQ Assay, which uses bias-controlled multiplex PCR amplification of genomic DNA, was used to profile TCRbeta CDR3 regions. In the source study's methods: The absolute abundance of each unique TCRbeta CDR3 region was quantified after sequences were collapsed and filtered. Differential abundance was tested with two models: a binomial (Fisher-equivalent) model and a beta-binomial model that adds time-dependent variance fitted from healthy donors. Clones with fewer than 5 combined templates were removed, and differential abundance was called for clones with a Benjamini-Hochberg FDR below 0.01. Using the form v = (b*log(k)+a)^2, the beta-binomial variance was modeled as a function of the total template count across the two samples. TCRdb limited this immuneACCESS table to in-frame rearrangements with V and J called. A share of clones is missing; checked studies link under half to unresolved V genes, and the rest is unexplained. The V and J calls and the clone size are those of that table, but D and trimming were determined from the DNA. This sample gives under 85,000 clones in total; roughly 84% of them show up just once. In total, the top ten clones hold around 20% of the sample.

The TCR was taken from a person between 18 and 75 years old in good health. The chain links TRBV18 with TRBJ1-4, with the D gene not confidently named. The sample consisted of blood. CDR3 sequence: CASSPLRNGEKLFF. The DNA sequence follows: TGTGCCAGCTCACCACTGAGGAATGGAGAAAAACTGTTTTTT.